One T cell receptor beta chain is described in this entry. Its antigen is as yet unknown. In the PCR, 60 Vbeta and 13 Jbeta primers were used. Libraries were prepared by immunoSEQ multiplex PCR; TCRdb keeps only in-frame clonotypes and omits some of them. The sample features under 40,000 clones, with under 2% in its top ten. These data are taken from a study of cytomegalovirus exposure and HLA in healthy donors. Study summary: A preliminary data release comprised roughly 85 million unique TCRs obtained from HLA-typed donors.

General observations from the study: Trimming of TCR beta V- and J-genes showed a link, identified in a later analysis, to a missense DCLRE1C variant. Researchers catalogued approximately 170 TCR beta chains as cytomegalovirus-associated.

The sequence was obtained from a woman aged 40 to 49 in good health and CMV-seropositive. Sequencing was carried out using PBMCs.

Written as DNA, the CDR3 is TGTGCCAGCAGCCGGGGACAGGGAAGTGGCTACACCTTC. It yields the protein CASSRGQGSGYTF. The chain recombines TRBV7-9 with TRBJ1-2, with 9 bases identical to TRBD1. V gave up 5 bases and J gave up 7 bases; unmatched junction bases: 5. The CDR3 is 13 amino acids. Germline values: CDR1 SEHNR, CDR2 FQNEAQ (reference sequence).